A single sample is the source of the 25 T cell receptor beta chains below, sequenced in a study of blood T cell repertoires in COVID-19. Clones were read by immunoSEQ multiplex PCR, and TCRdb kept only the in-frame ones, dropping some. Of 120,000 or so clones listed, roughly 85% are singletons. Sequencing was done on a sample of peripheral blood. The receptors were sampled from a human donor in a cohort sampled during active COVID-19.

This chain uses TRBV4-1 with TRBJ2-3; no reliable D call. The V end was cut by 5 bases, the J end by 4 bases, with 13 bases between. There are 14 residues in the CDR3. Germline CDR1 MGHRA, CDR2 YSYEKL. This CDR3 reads CASSAYRVADTQYF. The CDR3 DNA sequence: TGCGCCAGCAGCGCTTATCGAGTCGCAGATACGCAGTATTTT.

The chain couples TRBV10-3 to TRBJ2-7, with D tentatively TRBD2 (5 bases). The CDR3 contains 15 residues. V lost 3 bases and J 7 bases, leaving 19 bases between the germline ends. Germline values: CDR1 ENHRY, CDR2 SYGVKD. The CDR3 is CAISDNPGSRWEQYF. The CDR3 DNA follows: TGTGCCATCAGTGATAATCCGGGATCTAGGTGGGAGCAGTACTTC.

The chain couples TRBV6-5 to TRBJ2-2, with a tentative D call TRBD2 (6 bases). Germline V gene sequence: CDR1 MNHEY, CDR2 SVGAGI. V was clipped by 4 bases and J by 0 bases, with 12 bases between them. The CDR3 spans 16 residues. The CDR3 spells CASSSLAAANTGELFF. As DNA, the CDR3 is TGTGCCAGCAGTTCACTAGCTGCAGCGAACACCGGGGAGCTGTTTTTT.

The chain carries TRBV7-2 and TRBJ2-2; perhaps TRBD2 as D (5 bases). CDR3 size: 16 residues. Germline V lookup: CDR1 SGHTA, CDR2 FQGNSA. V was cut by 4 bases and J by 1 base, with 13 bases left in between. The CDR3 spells CASSSSPSGNTGELFF. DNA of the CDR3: TGTGCCAGCAGCTCATCCCCAAGCGGGAACACCGGGGAGCTGTTTTTT. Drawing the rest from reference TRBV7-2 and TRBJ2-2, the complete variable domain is GAGVSQSPSNKVTEKGKDVELRCDPISGHTALYWYRQSLGQGLEFLIYFQGNSAPDKSGLPSDRFSAERTGGSVSTLTIQRTQQEDSAVYLCASSSSPSGNTGELFFGEGSRLTVL.

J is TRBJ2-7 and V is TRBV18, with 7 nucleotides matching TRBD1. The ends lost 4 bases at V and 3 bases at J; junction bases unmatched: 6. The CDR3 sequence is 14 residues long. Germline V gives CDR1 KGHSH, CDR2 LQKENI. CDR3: CASSLGTDGYEQYF. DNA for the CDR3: TGTGCCAGCTCACTCGGGACAGATGGCTACGAGCAGTACTTC.

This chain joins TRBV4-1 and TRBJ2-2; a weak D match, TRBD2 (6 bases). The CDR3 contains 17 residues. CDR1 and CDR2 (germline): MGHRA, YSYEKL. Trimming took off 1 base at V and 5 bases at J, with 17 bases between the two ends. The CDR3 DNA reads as TGCGCCAGCAGCCAAGGAGTTGCGGGATTGGAGACCGGGGAGCTGTTTTTT. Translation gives CASSQGVAGLETGELFF.

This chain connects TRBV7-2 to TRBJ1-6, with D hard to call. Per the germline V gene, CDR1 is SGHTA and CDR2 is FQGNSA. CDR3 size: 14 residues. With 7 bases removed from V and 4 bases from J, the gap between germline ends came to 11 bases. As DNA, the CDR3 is TGTGCCAGCACCCCCCCCGGGTATAATTCACCCCTCCACTTT. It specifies CASTPPGYNSPLHF.

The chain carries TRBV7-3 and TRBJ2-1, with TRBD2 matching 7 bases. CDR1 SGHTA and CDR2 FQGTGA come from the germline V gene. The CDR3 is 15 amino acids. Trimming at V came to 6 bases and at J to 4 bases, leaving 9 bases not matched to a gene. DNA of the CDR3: TGTGCCAGCAGTCTTAGCGGGTCTAAGTACAATGAGCAGTTCTTC. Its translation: CASSLSGSKYNEQFF.

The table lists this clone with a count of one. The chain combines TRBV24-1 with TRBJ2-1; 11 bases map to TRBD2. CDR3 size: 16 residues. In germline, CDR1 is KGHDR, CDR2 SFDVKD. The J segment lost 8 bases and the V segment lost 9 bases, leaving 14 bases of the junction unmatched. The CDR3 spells CATDPGTSGPFDEQFF. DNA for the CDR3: TGTGCCACCGACCCCGGGACTAGCGGACCTTTCGATGAGCAGTTCTTC.

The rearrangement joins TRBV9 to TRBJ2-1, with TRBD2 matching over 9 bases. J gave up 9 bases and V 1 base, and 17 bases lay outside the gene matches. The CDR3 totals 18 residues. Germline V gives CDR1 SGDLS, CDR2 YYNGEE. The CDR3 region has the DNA TGTGCCAGCAGCGTAACTAGCCCGGGACTAGCCGGCCCGAGTGAGCAGTTCTTC. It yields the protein CASSVTSPGLAGPSEQFF.

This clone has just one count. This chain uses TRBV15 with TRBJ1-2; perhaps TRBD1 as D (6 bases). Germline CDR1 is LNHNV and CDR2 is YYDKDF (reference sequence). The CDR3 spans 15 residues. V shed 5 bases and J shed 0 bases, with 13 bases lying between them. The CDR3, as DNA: TGTGCCACCAGCGCCCGCGACAGGTCTAACTATGGCTACACCTTC. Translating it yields CATSARDRSNYGYTF.

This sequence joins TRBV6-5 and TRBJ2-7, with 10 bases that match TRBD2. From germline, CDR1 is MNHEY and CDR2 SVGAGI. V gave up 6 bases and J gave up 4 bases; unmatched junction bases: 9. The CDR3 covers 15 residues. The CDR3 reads CASRASGGLRYEQYF. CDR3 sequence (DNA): TGTGCCAGCAGAGCTAGCGGGGGATTACGTTACGAGCAGTACTTC.

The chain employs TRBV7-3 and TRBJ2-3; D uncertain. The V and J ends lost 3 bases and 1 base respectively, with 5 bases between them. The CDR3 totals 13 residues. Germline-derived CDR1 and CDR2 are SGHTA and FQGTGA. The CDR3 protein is CASSFQGTDTQYF. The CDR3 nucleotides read TGTGCCAGCAGCTTTCAGGGCACAGATACGCAGTATTTT.

The DNA of the CDR3 is TGTGCCAGCAGTTCCGGCGGCGGAGAGACCCAGTACTTC. This translates into CASSSGGGETQYF. The rearrangement uses TRBV25-1 and TRBJ2-5, with unresolved D. The V end was cut by 5 bases, the J end by 4 bases, with 11 bases between. Germline-derived CDR1 and CDR2 are MGHDK and SYGVNS. The CDR3 runs to 13 residues.

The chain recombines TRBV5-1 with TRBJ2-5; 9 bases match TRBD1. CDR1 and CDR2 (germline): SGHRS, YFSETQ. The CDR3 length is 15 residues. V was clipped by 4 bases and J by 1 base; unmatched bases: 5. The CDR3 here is CASSATGGIQETQYF. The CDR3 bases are TGCGCCAGCAGCGCGACAGGGGGGATCCAAGAGACCCAGTACTTC. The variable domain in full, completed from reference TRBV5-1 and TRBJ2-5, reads KAGVTQTPRYLIKTRGQQVTLSCSPISGHRSVSWYQQTPGQGLQFLFEYFSETQRNKGNFPGRFSGRQFSNSRSEMNVSTLELGDSALYLCASSATGGIQETQYFGPGTRLLVL.

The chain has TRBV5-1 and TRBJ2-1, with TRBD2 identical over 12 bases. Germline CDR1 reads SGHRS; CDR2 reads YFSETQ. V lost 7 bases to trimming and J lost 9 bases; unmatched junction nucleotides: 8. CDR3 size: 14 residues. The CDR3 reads CASASTSGSIEQFF. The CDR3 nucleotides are TGCGCCAGCGCATCGACTAGCGGGAGTATTGAGCAGTTCTTC. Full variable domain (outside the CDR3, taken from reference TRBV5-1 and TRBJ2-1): KAGVTQTPRYLIKTRGQQVTLSCSPISGHRSVSWYQQTPGQGLQFLFEYFSETQRNKGNFPGRFSGRQFSNSRSEMNVSTLELGDSALYLCASASTSGSIEQFFGPGTRLTVL.

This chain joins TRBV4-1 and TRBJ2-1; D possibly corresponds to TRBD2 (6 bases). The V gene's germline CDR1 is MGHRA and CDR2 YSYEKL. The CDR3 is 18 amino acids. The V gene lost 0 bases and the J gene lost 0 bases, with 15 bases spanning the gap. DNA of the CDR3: TGCGCCAGCAGCCAAGACGTAGGGACTGTTCGCTCCTACAATGAGCAGTTCTTC. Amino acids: CASSQDVGTVRSYNEQFF.

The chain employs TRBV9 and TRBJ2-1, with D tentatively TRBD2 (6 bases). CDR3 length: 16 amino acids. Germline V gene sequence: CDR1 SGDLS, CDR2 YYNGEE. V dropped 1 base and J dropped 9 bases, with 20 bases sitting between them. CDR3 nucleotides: TGTGCCAGCAGCGTACTTGTGACTAGGGTTATCAGTGAGCAGTTCTTC. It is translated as CASSVLVTRVISEQFF.

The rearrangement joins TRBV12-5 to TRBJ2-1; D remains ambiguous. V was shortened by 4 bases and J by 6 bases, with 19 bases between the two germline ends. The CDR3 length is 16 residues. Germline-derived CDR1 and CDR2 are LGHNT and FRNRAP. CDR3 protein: CASGSSSGSLGNEQFF. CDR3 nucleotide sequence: TGTGCTAGTGGTTCATCCTCGGGTAGCCTGGGCAATGAGCAGTTCTTC. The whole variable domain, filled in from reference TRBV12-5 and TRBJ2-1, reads DARVTQTPRHKVTEMGQEVTMRCQPILGHNTVFWYRQTMMQGLELLAYFRNRAPLDDSGMPKDRFSAEMPDATLATLKIQPSEPRDSAVYFCASGSSSGSLGNEQFFGPGTRLTVL.

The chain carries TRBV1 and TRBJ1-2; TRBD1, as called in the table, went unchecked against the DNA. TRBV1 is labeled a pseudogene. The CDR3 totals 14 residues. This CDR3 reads CTSSHPGTGGYYTF. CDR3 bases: TGCACCAGCAGCCACCCCGGGACAGGGGGCTACTACACCTTC.

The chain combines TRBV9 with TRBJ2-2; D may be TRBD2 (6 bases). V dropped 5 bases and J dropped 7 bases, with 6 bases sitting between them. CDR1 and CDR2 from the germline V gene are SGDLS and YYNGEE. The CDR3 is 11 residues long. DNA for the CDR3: TGTGCCAGCAGGCGGGACGGGGAGCTGTTTTTT. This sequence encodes CASRRDGELFF.

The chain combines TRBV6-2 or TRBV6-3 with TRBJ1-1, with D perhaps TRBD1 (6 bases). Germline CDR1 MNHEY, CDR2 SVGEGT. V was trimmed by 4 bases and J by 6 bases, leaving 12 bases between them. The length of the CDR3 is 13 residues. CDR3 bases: TGTGCCAGCAGTTCAGGGACAAACGCTGAAGCTTTCTTT. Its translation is CASSSGTNAEAFF.

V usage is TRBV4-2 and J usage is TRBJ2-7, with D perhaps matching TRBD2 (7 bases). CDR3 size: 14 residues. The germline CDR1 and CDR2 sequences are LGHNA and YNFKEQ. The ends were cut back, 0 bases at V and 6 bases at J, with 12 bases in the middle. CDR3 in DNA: TGTGCCAGCAGCCAAGATCGGGGGGCCGGCGAGCAGTACTTC. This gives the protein CASSQDRGAGEQYF.

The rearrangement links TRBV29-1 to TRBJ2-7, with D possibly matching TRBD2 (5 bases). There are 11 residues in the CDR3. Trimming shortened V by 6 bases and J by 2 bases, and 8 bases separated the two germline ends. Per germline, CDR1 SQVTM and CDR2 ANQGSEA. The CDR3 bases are TGCAGCGTCGAGGGCACCTACGAGCAGTACTTC. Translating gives CSVEGTYEQYF.

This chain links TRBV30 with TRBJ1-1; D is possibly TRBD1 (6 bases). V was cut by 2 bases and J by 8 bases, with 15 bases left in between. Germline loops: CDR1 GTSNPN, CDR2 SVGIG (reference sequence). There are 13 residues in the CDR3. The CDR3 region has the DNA TGTGCCTGGAGTCCCTCGGGACAACTCGAAGCTTTCTTT. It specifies CAWSPSGQLEAFF.